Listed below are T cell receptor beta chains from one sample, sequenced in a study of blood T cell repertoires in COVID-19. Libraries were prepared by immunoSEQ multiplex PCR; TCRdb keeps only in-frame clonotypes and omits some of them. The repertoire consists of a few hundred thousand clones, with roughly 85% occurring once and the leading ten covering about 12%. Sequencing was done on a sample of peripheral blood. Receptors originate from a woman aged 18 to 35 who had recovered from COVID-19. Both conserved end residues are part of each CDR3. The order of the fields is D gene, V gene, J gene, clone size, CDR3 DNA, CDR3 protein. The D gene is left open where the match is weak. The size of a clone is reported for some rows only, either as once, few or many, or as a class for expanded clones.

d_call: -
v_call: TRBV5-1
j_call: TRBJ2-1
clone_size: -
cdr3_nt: TGCGCCAGCAGCCCACAAATCCCGGGGACTCCGGGCTACAATGAGCAGTTCTTC
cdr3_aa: CASSPQIPGTPGYNEQFF

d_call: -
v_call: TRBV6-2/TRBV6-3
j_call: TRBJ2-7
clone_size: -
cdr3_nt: TGTGCCAGCAGTTACCTGGGGCTGGGCGAGCAGTACTTC
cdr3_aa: CASSYLGLGEQYF

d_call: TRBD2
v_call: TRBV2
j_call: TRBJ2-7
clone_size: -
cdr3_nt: TGTGCCAGCATTCCGGGAGGCGAGCAGTACTTC
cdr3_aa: CASIPGGEQYF

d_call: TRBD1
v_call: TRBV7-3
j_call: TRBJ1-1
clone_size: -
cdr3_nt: TGTGCCAGCAGCTGGCCGGAGACAGGGATCACTGAAGCTTTCTTT
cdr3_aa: CASSWPETGITEAFF

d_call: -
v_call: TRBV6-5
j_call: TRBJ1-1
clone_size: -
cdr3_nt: TGTGCCAGCAGCCCGGGACACGCGACCACTGAAGCTTTCTTT
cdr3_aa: CASSPGHATTEAFF

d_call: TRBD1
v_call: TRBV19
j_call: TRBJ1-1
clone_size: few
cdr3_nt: TGTGCCAGTTTCTCCCGGGACAGTGAAGCTTTCTTT
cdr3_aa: CASFSRDSEAFF

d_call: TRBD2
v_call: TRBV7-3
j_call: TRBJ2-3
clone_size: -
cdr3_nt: TGTGCCAGCAGAGCTAGCGGGAGCTCCGATACGCAGTATTTT
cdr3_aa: CASRASGSSDTQYF

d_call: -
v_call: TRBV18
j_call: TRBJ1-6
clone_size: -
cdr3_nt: TGTGCCAGCTCACTCGATGGAGGGAGGGGATTTTCACCCCTCCACTTT
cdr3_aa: CASSLDGGRGFSPLHF

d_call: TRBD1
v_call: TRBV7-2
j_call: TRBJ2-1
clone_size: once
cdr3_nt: TGTGCCAGCAGCCCCCGGGACAGGGTTCCCAATGAGCAGTTCTTC
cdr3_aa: CASSPRDRVPNEQFF

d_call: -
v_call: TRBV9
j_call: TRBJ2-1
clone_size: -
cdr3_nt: TGTGCCAGCAGCGTCTCCCACAATGAGCAGTTCTTC
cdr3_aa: CASSVSHNEQFF

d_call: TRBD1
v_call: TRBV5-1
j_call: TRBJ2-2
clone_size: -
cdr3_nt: TGCGCCAGCAGCTTCCAGGGGGCCGGGGAGCTGTTTTTT
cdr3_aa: CASSFQGAGELFF

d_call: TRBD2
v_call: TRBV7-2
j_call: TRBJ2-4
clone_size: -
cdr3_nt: TGTGCCAGCAGAGTACTAGCGGGAGAAACGGGAAACATTCAGTACTTC
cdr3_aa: CASRVLAGETGNIQYF

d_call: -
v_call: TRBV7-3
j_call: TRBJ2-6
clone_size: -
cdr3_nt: TGTGCCAGCAGCTTAATGGTAGCTGGGGCCAACGTCCTGACTTTC
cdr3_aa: CASSLMVAGANVLTF

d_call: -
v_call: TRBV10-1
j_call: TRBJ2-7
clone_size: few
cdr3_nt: TGCGCCAGCAGTGAGGGGCACGAGCAGTACTTC
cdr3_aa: CASSEGHEQYF

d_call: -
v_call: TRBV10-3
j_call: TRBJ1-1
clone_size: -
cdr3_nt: TGTGCCATCAGTGAGTCGCAGGGTAGGATGAACACTGAAGCTTTCTTT
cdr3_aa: CAISESQGRMNTEAFF